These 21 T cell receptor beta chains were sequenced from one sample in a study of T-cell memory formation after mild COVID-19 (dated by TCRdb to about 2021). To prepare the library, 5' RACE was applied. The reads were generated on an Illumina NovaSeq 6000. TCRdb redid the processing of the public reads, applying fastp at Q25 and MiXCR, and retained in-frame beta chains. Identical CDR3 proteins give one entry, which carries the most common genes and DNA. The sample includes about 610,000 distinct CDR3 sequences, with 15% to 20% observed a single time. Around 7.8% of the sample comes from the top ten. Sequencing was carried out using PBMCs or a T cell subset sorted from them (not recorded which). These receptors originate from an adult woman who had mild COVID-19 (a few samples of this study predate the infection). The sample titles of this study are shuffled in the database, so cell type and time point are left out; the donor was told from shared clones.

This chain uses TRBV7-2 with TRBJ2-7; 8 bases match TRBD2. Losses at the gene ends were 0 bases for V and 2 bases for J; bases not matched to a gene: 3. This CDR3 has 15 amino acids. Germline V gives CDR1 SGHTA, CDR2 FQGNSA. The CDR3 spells CASSLAGTRAYEQYF. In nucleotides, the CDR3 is TGTGCCAGCAGCTTAGCCGGGACTAGGGCCTACGAGCAGTACTTC.

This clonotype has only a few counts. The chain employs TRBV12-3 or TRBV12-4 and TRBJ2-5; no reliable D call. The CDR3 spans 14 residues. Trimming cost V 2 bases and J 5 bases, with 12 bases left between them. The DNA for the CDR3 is TGTGCCAGCAGTTTACCCCGGTTTTGGGAGACCCAGTACTTC. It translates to CASSLPRFWETQYF.

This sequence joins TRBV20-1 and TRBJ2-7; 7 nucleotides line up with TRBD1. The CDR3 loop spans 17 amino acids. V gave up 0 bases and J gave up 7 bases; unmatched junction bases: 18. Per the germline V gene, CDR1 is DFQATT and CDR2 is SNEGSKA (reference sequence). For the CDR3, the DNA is TGCAGTGCTAGAGATGTATTTGAGGGGACAGAACTCTTGGAGCAGTACTTC. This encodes CSARDVFEGTELLEQYF.

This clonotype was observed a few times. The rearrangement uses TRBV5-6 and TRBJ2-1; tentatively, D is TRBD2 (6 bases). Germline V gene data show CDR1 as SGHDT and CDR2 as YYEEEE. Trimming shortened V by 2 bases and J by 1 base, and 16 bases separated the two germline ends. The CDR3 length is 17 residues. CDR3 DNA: TGTGCCAGCAGCTTATCTCCGGGAGCTAGGTCCTACAATGAGCAGTTCTTC. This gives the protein CASSLSPGARSYNEQFF. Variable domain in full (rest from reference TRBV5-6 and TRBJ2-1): DAGVTQSPTHLIKTRGQQVTLRCSPKSGHDTVSWYQQALGQGPQFIFQYYEEEERQRGNFPDRFSGHQFPNYSSELNVNALLLGDSALYLCASSLSPGARSYNEQFFGPGTRLTVL.

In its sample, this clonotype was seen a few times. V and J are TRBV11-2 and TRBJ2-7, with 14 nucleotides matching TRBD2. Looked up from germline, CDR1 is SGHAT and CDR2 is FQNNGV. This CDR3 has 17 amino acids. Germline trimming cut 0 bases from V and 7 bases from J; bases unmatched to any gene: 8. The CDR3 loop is CASSLDSGGLAGDEQYF. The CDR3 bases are TGTGCCAGCAGCTTAGATTCCGGGGGACTAGCGGGAGATGAGCAGTACTTC.

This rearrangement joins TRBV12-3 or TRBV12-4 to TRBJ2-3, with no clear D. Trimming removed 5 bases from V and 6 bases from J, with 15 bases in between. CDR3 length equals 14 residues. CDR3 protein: CASSPFVRGDTQYF. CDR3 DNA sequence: TGTGCCAGCAGTCCCTTCGTCCGAGGTGATACGCAGTATTTT.

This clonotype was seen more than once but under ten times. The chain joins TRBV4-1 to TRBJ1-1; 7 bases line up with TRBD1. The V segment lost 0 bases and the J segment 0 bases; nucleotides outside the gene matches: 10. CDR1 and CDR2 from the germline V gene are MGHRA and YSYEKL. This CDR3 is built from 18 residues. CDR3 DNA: TGCGCCAGCAGCCAAGATGGAGGGACAGCTGATTTGAACACTGAAGCTTTCTTT. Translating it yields CASSQDGGTADLNTEAFF.

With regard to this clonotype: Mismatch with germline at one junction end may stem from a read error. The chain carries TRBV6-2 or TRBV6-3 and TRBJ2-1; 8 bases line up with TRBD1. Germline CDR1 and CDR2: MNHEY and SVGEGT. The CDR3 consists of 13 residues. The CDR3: CASSHSQGGEQFF. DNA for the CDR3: TGTGCCAGCAGTCACTCACAGGGGGGTGAGCAGTTCTTC.

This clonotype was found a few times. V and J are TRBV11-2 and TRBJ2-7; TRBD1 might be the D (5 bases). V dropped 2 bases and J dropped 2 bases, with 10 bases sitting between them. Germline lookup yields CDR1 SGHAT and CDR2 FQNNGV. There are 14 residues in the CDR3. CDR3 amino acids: CASSLKAGPYEQYF. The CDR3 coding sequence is TGTGCCAGCAGCTTAAAGGCAGGGCCCTACGAGCAGTACTTC.

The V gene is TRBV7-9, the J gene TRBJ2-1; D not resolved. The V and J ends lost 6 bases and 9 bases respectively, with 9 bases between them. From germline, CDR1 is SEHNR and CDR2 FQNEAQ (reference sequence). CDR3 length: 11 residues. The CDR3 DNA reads TGTGCCAGCAGTCCCCTAGTTGAGCAGTTCTTC. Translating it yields CASSPLVEQFF.

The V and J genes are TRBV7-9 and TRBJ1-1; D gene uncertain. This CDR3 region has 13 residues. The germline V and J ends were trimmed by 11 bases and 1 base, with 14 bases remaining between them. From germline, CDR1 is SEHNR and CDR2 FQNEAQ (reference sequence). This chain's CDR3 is CAGFHQPNTEAFF. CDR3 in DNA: TGTGCCGGCTTCCACCAACCGAACACTGAAGCTTTCTTT. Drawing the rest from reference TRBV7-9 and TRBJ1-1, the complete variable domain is DTGVSQNPRHKITKRGQNVTFRCDPISEHNRLYWYRQTLGQGPEFLTYFQNEAQLEKSRLLSDRFSAERPKGSFSTLEIQRTEQGDSAMYLCAGFHQPNTEAFFGQGTRLTVV.

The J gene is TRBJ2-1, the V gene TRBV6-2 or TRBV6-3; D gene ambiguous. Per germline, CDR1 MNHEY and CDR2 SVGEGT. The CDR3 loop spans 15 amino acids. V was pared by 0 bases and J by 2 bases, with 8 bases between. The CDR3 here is CASSYSRRPYNEQFF. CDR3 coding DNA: TGTGCCAGCAGTTACTCCCGCAGACCCTACAATGAGCAGTTCTTC.

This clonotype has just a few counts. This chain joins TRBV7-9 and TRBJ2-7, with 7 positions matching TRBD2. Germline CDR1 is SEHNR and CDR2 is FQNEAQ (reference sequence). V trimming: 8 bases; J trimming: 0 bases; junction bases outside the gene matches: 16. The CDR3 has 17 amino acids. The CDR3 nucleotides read TGTGCCAGCCTCCCGACGTATTGGGAGGGGAGCTCCTACGAGCAGTACTTC. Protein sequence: CASLPTYWEGSSYEQYF.

CDR3 in amino acids: CASSQSASGTWNIQYF. CDR3 DNA: TGCGCCAGCAGTCAATCGGCTAGCGGGACGTGGAACATTCAGTACTTC. This chain links TRBV23-1 with TRBJ2-4; TRBD2 matches at 9 bases. TRBV23-1 is an ORF; its function is uncertain. V lost 0 bases, J lost 7 bases, and 7 bases stayed unmatched. The CDR3 runs to 16 residues.

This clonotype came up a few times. CDR3 region: CASSIGTYYGYTF. CDR3 DNA: TGTGCCAGTAGTATCGGGACTTACTATGGCTACACCTTC. V is TRBV19 and J is TRBJ1-2, with TRBD1 as a possible D gene (5 bases). Deletions cut 3 bases from V and 3 bases from J, with 8 bases between. This CDR3 is built from 13 residues. Germline assignment: CDR1 LNHDA and CDR2 SQIVND (reference sequence).

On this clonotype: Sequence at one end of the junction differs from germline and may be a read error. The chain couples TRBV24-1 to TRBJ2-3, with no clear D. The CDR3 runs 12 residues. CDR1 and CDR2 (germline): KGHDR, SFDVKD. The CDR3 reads CATGEATDTQYF. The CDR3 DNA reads TGTGCCACCGGTGAGGCCACAGATACGCAGTATTTT.

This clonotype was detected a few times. CDR3 in amino acids: CASSGRQGMNTEAFF. CDR3 coding DNA: TGTGCCAGCAGCGGTCGACAGGGGATGAACACTGAAGCTTTCTTT. The V and J genes are TRBV7-9 and TRBJ1-1, with 8 bases identical to TRBD1. V lost 5 bases and J lost 0; bases outside the gene matches: 5. CDR1 is SEHNR and CDR2 is FQNEAQ in the germline V gene (reference sequence). The CDR3 spans 15 residues.

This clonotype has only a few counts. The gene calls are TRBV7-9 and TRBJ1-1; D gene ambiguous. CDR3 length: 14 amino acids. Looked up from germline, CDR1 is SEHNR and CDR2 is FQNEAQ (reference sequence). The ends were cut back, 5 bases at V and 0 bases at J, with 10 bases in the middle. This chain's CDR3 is CASSLGLMNTEAFF. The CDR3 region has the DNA TGTGCCAGCAGCCTAGGCTTAATGAACACTGAAGCTTTCTTT.

The CDR3 coding sequence is TGTGCCAGCTTCGGCAGTTACGTTGAAGAGACCCAGTACTTC. Protein product: CASFGSYVEETQYF. The chain carries TRBV18 and TRBJ2-5; no clear D gene. The CDR3 runs 14 residues. Between the trimmed V and J ends, which lost 7 bases and 3 bases, there was a span of 15 bases. CDR1 is KGHSH and CDR2 is LQKENI in the germline V gene.

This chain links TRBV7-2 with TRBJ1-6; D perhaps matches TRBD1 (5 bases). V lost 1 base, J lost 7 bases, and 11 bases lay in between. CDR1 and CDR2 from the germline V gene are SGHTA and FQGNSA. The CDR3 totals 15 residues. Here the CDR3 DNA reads TGTGCCAGCAGCTTAGAAGGGACGGTAAATTCACCCCTCCACTTT. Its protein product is CASSLEGTVNSPLHF.

The DNA for the CDR3 is TGCAGTGCTGGTATAGCGGGGTCCTACAATGAGCAGTTCTTC. Translation: CSAGIAGSYNEQFF. The genes are TRBV20-1 and TRBJ2-1; 8 positions agree with TRBD2. This CDR3 spans 14 amino acids. With V trimmed by 5 bases and J by 1 base, 4 bases remained unmatched. The germline V gene has CDR1 DFQATT and CDR2 SNEGSKA (reference sequence).